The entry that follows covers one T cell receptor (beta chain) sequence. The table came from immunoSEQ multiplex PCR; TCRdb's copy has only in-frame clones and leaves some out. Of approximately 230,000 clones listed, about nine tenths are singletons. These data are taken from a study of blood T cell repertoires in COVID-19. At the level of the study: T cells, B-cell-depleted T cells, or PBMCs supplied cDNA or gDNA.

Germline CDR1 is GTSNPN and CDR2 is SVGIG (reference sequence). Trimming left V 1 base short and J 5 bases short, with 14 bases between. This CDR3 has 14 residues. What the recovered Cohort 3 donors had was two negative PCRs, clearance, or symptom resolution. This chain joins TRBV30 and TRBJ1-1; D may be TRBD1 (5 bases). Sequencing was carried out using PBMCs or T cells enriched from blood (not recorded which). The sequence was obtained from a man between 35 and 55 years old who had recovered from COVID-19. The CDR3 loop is CAWSEEGAGTEAFF. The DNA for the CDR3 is TGTGCCTGGAGTGAAGAAGGGGCGGGGACTGAAGCTTTCTTT.